This T cell receptor beta chain was found in a study of cytomegalovirus exposure and HLA in healthy donors. Broader study findings: As immune exposure information, only CMV serostatus was available.

Use of 60 Vbeta and 13 Jbeta primers characterized the PCR. The protocol was immunoSEQ multiplex PCR, while the TCRdb copy is restricted to in-frame clones and leaves out a portion. The repertoire has about 150,000 clones, 80% of them found once; the top ten carry around 7.2%. This CDR3 spans 12 amino acids. Trimming removed 8 bases from V and 11 bases from J, with 18 bases in between. Germline V gene sequence: CDR1 MNHNY, CDR2 SVGAGI (reference sequence). To note about this clone: Its specificity is not known.

The gene calls are TRBV6-6 and TRBJ1-1, with D perhaps matching TRBD1 (5 bases). Material for sequencing was PBMCs. The receptor was isolated from a man aged 25-40 years in good health and CMV-seropositive. The CDR3 loop reads CASLQQDHRAFF. CDR3 nucleotide sequence: TGTGCCAGCCTTCAACAGGACCATCGGGCTTTCTTT.